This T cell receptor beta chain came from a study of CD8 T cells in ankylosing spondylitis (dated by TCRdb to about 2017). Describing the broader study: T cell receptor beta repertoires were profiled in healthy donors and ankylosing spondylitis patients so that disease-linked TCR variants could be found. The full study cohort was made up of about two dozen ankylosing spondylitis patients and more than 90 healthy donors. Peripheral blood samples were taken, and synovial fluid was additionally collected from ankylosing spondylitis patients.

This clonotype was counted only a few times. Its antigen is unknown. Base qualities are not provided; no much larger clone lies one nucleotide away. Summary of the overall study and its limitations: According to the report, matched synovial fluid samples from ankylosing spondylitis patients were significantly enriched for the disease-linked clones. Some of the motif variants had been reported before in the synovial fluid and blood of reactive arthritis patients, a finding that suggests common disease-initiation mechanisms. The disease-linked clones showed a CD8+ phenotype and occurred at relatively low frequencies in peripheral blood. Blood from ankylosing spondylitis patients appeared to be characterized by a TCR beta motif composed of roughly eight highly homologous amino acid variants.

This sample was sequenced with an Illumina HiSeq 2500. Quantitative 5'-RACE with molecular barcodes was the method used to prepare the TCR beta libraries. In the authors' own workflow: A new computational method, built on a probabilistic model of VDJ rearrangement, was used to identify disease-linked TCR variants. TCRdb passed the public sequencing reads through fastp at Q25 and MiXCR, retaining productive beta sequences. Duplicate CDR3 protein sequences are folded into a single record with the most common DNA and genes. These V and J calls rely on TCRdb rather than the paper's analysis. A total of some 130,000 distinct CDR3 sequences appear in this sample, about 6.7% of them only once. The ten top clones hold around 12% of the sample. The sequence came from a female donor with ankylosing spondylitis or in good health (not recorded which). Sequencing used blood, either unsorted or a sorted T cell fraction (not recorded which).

The CDR3 corresponds to CASSIRDPRDDTQYF. The DNA reads as follows: TGTGCCAGCAGCATCCGGGACCCTCGGGACGATACGCAGTATTTT. The chain joins TRBV7-8 to TRBJ2-3; the D region is possibly TRBD1 or TRBD2, each matching across 5 bases. CDR1 and CDR2, looked up from the germline V gene, are SGHVS and FQNEAQ. Its CDR3 holds 15 amino acids, cysteine through phenylalanine. The sequence is cut down to CDR3 DNA, 45 bases in frame from base 1. Trimming costs V 5 bases and J 6 bases, and their ends lie 18 bases apart.